A single sample is the source of the 31 T cell receptor beta chains below, sequenced in a study of T cells in Graves' hyperthyroidism and ophthalmopathy. RNA transcripts yielded amplified TCR beta CDR3 regions. During a first-round RT-PCR of the TCR CDR3, the HTBI primer set was used. TCRdb independently ran MiXCR on the multiplex PCR reads; one entry per CDR3 protein. The sample includes roughly 580,000 distinct CDR3 sequences, 11% to 15% of them seen just once. The sequencing sample was made of blood. The receptors shown here come from a woman aged 30 to 39 with Graves' hyperthyroidism that later progressed to Graves' ophthalmopathy.

This clonotype was found a few times. The chain joins TRBV30 to TRBJ1-2; 8 bases match TRBD1. J was trimmed by 9 bases and V by 2 bases; bases with no gene match: 8. CDR1 and CDR2 from the germline V gene are GTSNPN and SVGIG (reference sequence). There are 13 residues in the CDR3. CDR3 sequence: CAWSTGTGLSYTF. The CDR3 region has the DNA TGTGCCTGGAGTACCGGGACAGGATTGAGCTACACCTTC.

With regard to this clonotype: One end of the junction is discordant with germline, which a read error may explain. V gene TRBV10-3 combines with J gene TRBJ2-2; 11 nucleotides match TRBD1. CDR3 length: 22 residues. Germline CDR1 and CDR2: ENHRY and SYGVKD. CDR3 loop: CAMTPSAGQGASAKANTRELFF. For the CDR3, the DNA is TGTGCCATGACCCCTTCCGCCGGACAGGGGGCGTCTGCTAAGGCGAACACCAGGGAGCTGTTTTTT.

The chain employs TRBV9 and TRBJ1-2, with 7 bases lining up with TRBD1. Germline V gives CDR1 SGDLS, CDR2 YYNGEE. V dropped 1 base and J dropped 8; count of bases not matched to a gene: 5. The length of the CDR3 is 13 residues. The CDR3 protein is CASSVLQGGGYTF. The CDR3 coding sequence is TGTGCCAGCAGCGTACTCCAGGGGGGCGGCTACACCTTC.

V and J are TRBV7-2 and TRBJ2-2; a weak D match, TRBD2 (6 bases). This CDR3 contains 18 residues. Germline CDR1 is SGHTA and CDR2 is FQGNSA. The ends were cut back, 4 bases at V and 0 bases at J, with 18 bases in the middle. The DNA for the CDR3 is TGTGCCAGCAGCTCCCGACGGGGTAGCGGCTCGAACACCGGGGAGCTGTTTTTT. Its protein product is CASSSRRGSGSNTGELFF. Supplemented by reference TRBV7-2 and TRBJ2-2, the full variable domain reads GAGVSQSPSNKVTEKGKDVELRCDPISGHTALYWYRQSLGQGLEFLIYFQGNSAPDKSGLPSDRFSAERTGGSVSTLTIQRTQQEDSAVYLCASSSRRGSGSNTGELFFGEGSRLTVL.

A word on this clonotype: Being one base from a much bigger clone, this may be a read error. The chain couples TRBV27 to TRBJ1-4; maybe TRBD1 (5 bases). V was trimmed by 8 bases and J by 4 bases, leaving 17 bases between them. The CDR3 runs 15 residues. Looked up from germline, CDR1 is MNHEY and CDR2 is SMNVEV (reference sequence). The CDR3 region has the DNA TGTGCCAGCGTATCCTGGGGCAGTATTAATGAAAAACTGTTTTTT. Its translation is CASVSWGSINEKLFF.

This clonotype was found many times. V and J are TRBV28 and TRBJ2-1; 7 bases align to TRBD1. V was pared by 10 bases and J by 2 bases, with 11 bases of the junction left unmatched. The germline gives CDR1 MDHEN, CDR2 SYDVKM. The CDR3 is 15 residues long. This CDR3 reads CATRQGGITYNEQFF. CDR3 bases: TGTGCCACTAGACAGGGCGGAATTACCTACAATGAGCAGTTCTTC.

This clonotype came up many times. The rearrangement joins TRBV7-2 to TRBJ2-2, with D possibly matching TRBD1 (5 bases). Germline-derived CDR1 and CDR2 are SGHTA and FQGNSA. V was shortened by 5 bases and J by 4 bases, with 17 bases between the two germline ends. This CDR3 contains 16 residues. The CDR3 is CASSIGRLRGTGELFF. The CDR3 DNA reads as TGTGCCAGCAGCATCGGACGCTTAAGGGGCACCGGGGAGCTGTTTTTT.

This clonotype came up many times. The V gene is TRBV27, the J gene TRBJ2-1; maybe TRBD2 (6 bases). Germline V gene sequence: CDR1 MNHEY, CDR2 SMNVEV (reference sequence). The germline V and J ends were trimmed by 7 bases and 7 bases, with 23 bases remaining between them. The CDR3 is made up of 16 amino acids. CDR3 coding DNA: TGTGCCAGCAACCCCGGGCGGCGGGGTGGCGGGAATGAGCAGTTCTTC. It is translated as CASNPGRRGGGNEQFF.

This clonotype was detected a few times. The J gene is TRBJ1-2, the V gene TRBV20-1, with unresolved D. The V and J ends lost 1 base and 7 bases respectively, with 10 bases between them. Germline CDR1 is DFQATT and CDR2 is SNEGSKA (reference sequence). The CDR3 runs 12 residues. The CDR3 DNA reads TGCAGTGCTAGAGTGTCAGATCGTGGCTACACCTTC. Encoded protein: CSARVSDRGYTF.

This chain's CDR3 is CASSTGPTHTGELFF. The CDR3, as DNA: TGTGCCAGCAGCACGGGACCGACCCACACCGGGGAGCTGTTTTTT. This chain joins TRBV9 and TRBJ2-2; D may correspond to TRBD1 or TRBD2 (5 bases each). V lost 4 bases and J 3 bases, leaving 13 bases between the germline ends. In germline, CDR1 is SGDLS, CDR2 YYNGEE. The CDR3 contains 15 residues.

As concerns this clonotype: As the CDR3 is not closed by the conserved phenylalanine or tryptophan, this likely results from a read error. This chain connects TRBV7-9 to TRBJ2-4; D is ambiguous. Trimming left V 1 base short and J 0 bases short, with 13 bases between. The CDR3 totals 17 residues. Germline-derived CDR1 and CDR2 are SEHNR and FQNEAQ (reference sequence). CDR3 residues: CASSLGAYLLAKNIQYL. The DNA for the CDR3 is TGTGCCAGCAGCTTAGGAGCGTACTTACTAGCCAAAAACATTCAGTACCTC.

This clonotype was found a few times. The chain carries TRBV6-4 and TRBJ1-2; no definite D call. Germline CDR1 and CDR2: MRHNA and SNTAGT. V dropped 3 bases and J dropped 3 bases, with 17 bases sitting between them. There are 16 residues in the CDR3. DNA for the CDR3: TGTGCCAGCAGTGATGTAGGGCCCCCTTCGGACTATGGCTACACCTTC. Translated, it gives CASSDVGPPSDYGYTF.

This clonotype was counted many times. The chain carries TRBV2 and TRBJ2-5, with D unresolved. The CDR3 loop spans 12 amino acids. CDR1 is SNHLY, CDR2 FYNNEI, per germline. Trimming stripped 1 base from V and 7 bases from J, with 7 bases between. The CDR3 loop reads CASSEGSGTQYF. As DNA, the CDR3 is TGTGCCAGCAGTGAAGGTTCGGGGACCCAGTACTTC. The full variable domain, rest sourced from reference TRBV2 and TRBJ2-5, is EPEVTQTPSHQVTQMGQEVILRCVPISNHLYFYWYRQILGQKVEFLVSFYNNEISEKSEIFDDQFSVERPDGSNFTLKIRSTKLEDSAMYFCASSEGSGTQYFGPGTRLLVL.

The chain links TRBV6-4 to TRBJ2-3; D tentatively fits TRBD1 or TRBD2 (6 bases each). Looked up from germline, CDR1 is MRHNA and CDR2 is SNTAGT. The CDR3 runs 16 residues. Trimming pared 4 bases from V and 5 bases from J, leaving 19 bases between. CDR3 residues: CASSGGCGDKVDTQYF. In DNA, the CDR3 is TGTGCCAGCAGTGGAGGGTGCGGGGACAAGGTAGATACGCAGTATTTT.

The V and J genes are TRBV6-5 and TRBJ2-7; TRBD1 matches at 9 bases. This CDR3 is 18 amino acids long. Germline V gene sequence: CDR1 MNHEY, CDR2 SVGAGI. With 3 bases clipped from V and 3 bases from J, the junction kept 15 bases outside the gene matches. CDR3 DNA: TGTGCCAGCAGTTATTCTTATTTTCTTGGGACAGGGAGCTACGAGCAGTACTTC. Protein product: CASSYSYFLGTGSYEQYF.

In its sample, this clonotype was seen many times. The chain has TRBV28 and TRBJ1-5, with D perhaps matching TRBD1 (6 bases). The CDR3 covers 14 residues. The germline V gene encodes CDR1 MDHEN and CDR2 SYDVKM. With 5 bases removed from V and 6 bases from J, the gap between germline ends came to 14 bases. The CDR3, as DNA: TGTGCCAGCAGTACCATCAGGGGACCTCAGCCCCAGCATTTT. This sequence encodes CASSTIRGPQPQHF. The full variable domain, in which reference TRBV28 and TRBJ1-5 provide the parts outside the CDR3, is DVKVTQSSRYLVKRTGEKVFLECVQDMDHENMFWYRQDPGLGLRLIYFSYDVKMKEKGDIPEGYSVSREKKERFSLILESASTNQTSMYLCASSTIRGPQPQHFGDGTRLSIL.

This clonotype has a handful of counts. V usage is TRBV7-9 and J usage is TRBJ2-2, with 10 bases lining up with TRBD2. The ends lost 5 bases at V and 4 bases at J; junction bases unmatched: 4. The CDR3 runs to 15 residues. Germline V gives CDR1 SEHNR, CDR2 FQNEAQ (reference sequence). The CDR3 sequence: CASSQLAGITGELFF. As DNA, the CDR3 is TGTGCCAGCAGCCAACTAGCGGGAATCACCGGGGAGCTGTTTTTT.

The chain couples TRBV30 to TRBJ2-7; TRBD1 might be the D (6 bases). The V gene lost 0 bases and the J gene lost 4 bases, with 13 bases spanning the gap. CDR3 length equals 14 residues. Looked up from germline, CDR1 is GTSNPN and CDR2 is SVGIG (reference sequence). CDR3 sequence: CAWSVQDRSYEQYF. CDR3 in DNA: TGTGCCTGGAGTGTACAGGACAGATCGTACGAGCAGTACTTC. Full variable domain (rest looked up from reference TRBV30 and TRBJ2-7): SQTIHQWPATLVQPVGSPLSLECTVEGTSNPNLYWYRQAAGRGLQLLFYSVGIGQISSEVPQNLSASRPQDRQFILSSKKLLLSDSGFYLCAWSVQDRSYEQYFGPGTRLTVT.

This clonotype was seen ten or more times. The chain is built from TRBV3-1 and TRBJ1-6; D uncertain. V was clipped by 6 bases and J by 5 bases, with 20 bases between them. Germline lookup yields CDR1 LGHDT and CDR2 YNNKEL (reference sequence). CDR3 length: 17 residues. CDR3 amino acids: CASRDIGGRLNNSPLHF. CDR3 nucleotides: TGTGCCAGCAGAGACATAGGTGGGCGGCTCAATAATTCACCCCTCCACTTT.

This clonotype was picked up a small number of times. The gene calls are TRBV6-4 and TRBJ2-6, with 7 bases lining up with TRBD2. Per the germline V gene, CDR1 is MRHNA and CDR2 is SNTAGT. The CDR3 is made up of 18 amino acids. Trimming cost V 6 bases and J 2 bases; bases outside gene matches: 13. The CDR3 coding sequence is TGTGCCAGCAGCCGACTCCATTGGGAGGGAGCTGGGGCCAACGTCCTGACTTTC. This codes for CASSRLHWEGAGANVLTF.

The chain joins TRBV7-2 to TRBJ2-7, with TRBD2 identical over 9 bases. V shed 3 bases, J shed 7 bases, and the junction held 10 bases outside the gene matches. Germline loops: CDR1 SGHTA, CDR2 FQGNSA. The CDR3 covers 15 residues. CDR3 in amino acids: CASSFYIAGAGEQYF. The CDR3 bases are TGTGCCAGCAGCTTTTATATAGCGGGAGCCGGGGAGCAGTACTTC.

With respect to this clonotype: A much larger clone differs from this one at a single base, so this may be a read error. The CDR3 end shows no conserved phenylalanine or tryptophan, and so a read error is likely. V gene TRBV24-1 combines with J gene TRBJ1-1; D remains ambiguous. The CDR3 covers 15 residues. The germline V gene has CDR1 KGHDR and CDR2 SFDVKD. The ends were cut back, 0 bases at V and 0 bases at J, with 7 bases in the middle. The DNA for the CDR3 is TGTGCCACCAGTGATTTGGGGCAGCTGAACACTGAAGCTTTCCTT. Protein product: CATSDLGQLNTEAFL.

There are many counts of this clonotype. The chain recombines TRBV7-8 with TRBJ2-1; D is unclear. The V gene lost 0 bases and the J gene lost 7 bases, with 19 bases spanning the gap. The CDR3 covers 17 residues. The germline V gene encodes CDR1 SGHVS and CDR2 FQNEAQ. CDR3 bases: TGTGCCAGCAGCTTAGCATGGTCCCGGAAATTGGAGAATGAGCAGTTCTTC. This translates into CASSLAWSRKLENEQFF.

This clonotype showed up many times. CDR3 nucleotide sequence: TGTGCCTGGAGCCGGGACTCTAATGCTGAAGCTTTCTTT. This translates into CAWSRDSNAEAFF. The chain carries TRBV30 and TRBJ1-1; TRBD1 might be the D (5 bases). Germline V gene sequence: CDR1 GTSNPN, CDR2 SVGIG (reference sequence). The CDR3 length is 13 residues. Trimming shortened V by 3 bases and J by 6 bases, and 14 bases separated the two germline ends.

This clonotype has at least ten counts. V gene TRBV5-1 combines with J gene TRBJ2-2, with 7 bases lining up with TRBD2. Trimming took 4 bases from V and 6 from J; bases not matched to a gene: 12. This CDR3 comprises 16 residues. Germline CDR1 SGHRS, CDR2 YFSETQ. CDR3 loop: CASSLGGSTQAGELFF. CDR3 nucleotide sequence: TGCGCCAGCAGCCTGGGGGGGTCAACTCAGGCCGGGGAGCTGTTTTTT.

This clonotype was observed many times. The chain couples TRBV7-2 to TRBJ2-1; 9 nucleotides line up with TRBD2. Germline V gives CDR1 SGHTA, CDR2 FQGNSA. Trimming cost V 0 bases and J 0 bases; bases outside gene matches: 6. The CDR3 has 18 amino acids. In nucleotides, the CDR3 is TGTGCCAGCAGCTTAGCGGGGGCGGGAGGGAGCTCCTACAATGAGCAGTTCTTC. Its protein is CASSLAGAGGSSYNEQFF.

This clonotype was seen ten or more times. V usage is TRBV11-3 and J usage is TRBJ2-5; D is unresolved. Trimming cost V 5 bases and J 7 bases, with 11 bases left between them. CDR1 SGHNT and CDR2 YENEEA come from the germline V gene. There are 12 residues in the CDR3. DNA for the CDR3: TGTGCCAGCAGCCCCAGACGTGGGACCCAGTACTTC. This codes for CASSPRRGTQYF.

This clonotype was detected ten times or more. The chain uses TRBV20-1 and TRBJ2-7; weak D call: TRBD2 (5 bases). This CDR3 comprises 16 residues. V lost 0 bases to trimming and J lost 0 bases, with 15 bases between them. Germline V CDR1 and CDR2: DFQATT, SNEGSKA (reference sequence). The DNA for the CDR3 is TGCAGTGCTAGAGATACCCGGGAATCCCCCTCCTACGAGCAGTACTTC. It specifies CSARDTRESPSYEQYF.

There are many counts of this clonotype. The chain couples TRBV30 to TRBJ1-6; D remains unclear. CDR3 length: 13 residues. The V gene lost 0 bases and the J gene lost 8 bases, with 8 bases spanning the gap. Germline values: CDR1 GTSNPN, CDR2 SVGIG (reference sequence). CDR3 DNA sequence: TGTGCCTGGAGTGTACAAGATTATTCACCCCTCCACTTT. The encoded protein is CAWSVQDYSPLHF.

This clonotype has a count of ten or more. The chain joins TRBV6-5 to TRBJ2-1; 11 bases agree with TRBD2. J gave up 4 bases and V 6 bases, and 8 bases lay outside the gene matches. The CDR3 is 16 residues long. Germline V gene data show CDR1 as MNHEY and CDR2 as SVGAGI. CDR3 in amino acids: CASSSLAGADYNEQFF. CDR3 in DNA: TGTGCCAGCAGCTCACTAGCGGGAGCGGATTACAATGAGCAGTTCTTC.

The table lists this clonotype with many counts. The chain employs TRBV20-1 and TRBJ2-7; 9 bases agree with TRBD1. The CDR3 totals 16 residues. CDR1 and CDR2 from the germline V gene are DFQATT and SNEGSKA (reference sequence). Trimming removed 1 base from V and 2 bases from J; junction bases left unmatched: 9. CDR3 coding DNA: TGCAGTGCTAGAGCCCTCCCGGGACAGGGAGCCTACGAGCAGTACTTC. It yields the protein CSARALPGQGAYEQYF.